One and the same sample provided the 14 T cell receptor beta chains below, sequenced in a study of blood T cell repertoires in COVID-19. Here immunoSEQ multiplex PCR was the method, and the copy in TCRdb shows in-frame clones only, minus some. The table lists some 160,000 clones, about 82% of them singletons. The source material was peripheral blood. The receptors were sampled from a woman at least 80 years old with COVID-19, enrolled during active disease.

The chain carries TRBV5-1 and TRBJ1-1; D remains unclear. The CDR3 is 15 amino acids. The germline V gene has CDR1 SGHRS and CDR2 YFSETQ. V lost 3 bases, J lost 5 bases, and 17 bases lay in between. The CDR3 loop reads CASSSKFGGRTEAFF. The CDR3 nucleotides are TGCGCCAGCAGCTCGAAATTTGGTGGGAGGACTGAAGCTTTCTTT.

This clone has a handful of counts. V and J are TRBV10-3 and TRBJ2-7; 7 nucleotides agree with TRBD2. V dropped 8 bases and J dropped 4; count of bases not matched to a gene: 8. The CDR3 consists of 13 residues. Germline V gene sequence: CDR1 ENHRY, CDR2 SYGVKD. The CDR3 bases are TGTGCCATCGAAAGCGGGATTACGTACGAGCAGTACTTC. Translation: CAIESGITYEQYF.

The CDR3 DNA reads as TGTGCCAGCCGGAGTACGGCGGCAAGCTCCTACAATGAGCAGTTCTTC. Protein sequence: CASRSTAASSYNEQFF. The rearrangement links TRBV28 to TRBJ2-1; the D is unclear. V shed 8 bases and J shed 0 bases, with 17 bases lying between them. This CDR3 is 16 amino acids long. CDR1 MDHEN and CDR2 SYDVKM come from the germline V gene.

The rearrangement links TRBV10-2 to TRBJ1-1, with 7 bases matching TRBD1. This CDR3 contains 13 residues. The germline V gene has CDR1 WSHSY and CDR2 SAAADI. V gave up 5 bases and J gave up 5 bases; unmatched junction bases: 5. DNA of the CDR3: TGCGCCAGCAGTCGGACAGGAACAACTGAAGCTTTCTTT. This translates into CASSRTGTTEAFF.

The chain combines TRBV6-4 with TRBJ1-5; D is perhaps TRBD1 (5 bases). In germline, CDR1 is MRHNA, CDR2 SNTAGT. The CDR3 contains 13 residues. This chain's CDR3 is CGATGISNQPQHF. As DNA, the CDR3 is TGTGGCGCAACAGGAATTAGCAATCAGCCCCAGCATTTT.

The CDR3 nucleotides are TGTGCCAGCAGCGCCGGGGGTGCAGCCACAGATACGCAGTATTTT. It encodes CASSAGGAATDTQYF. V and J are TRBV9 and TRBJ2-3; D is perhaps TRBD2 (6 bases). The CDR3 runs 15 residues. Germline V CDR1 and CDR2: SGDLS, YYNGEE. V lost 3 bases, J lost 2 bases, and 13 bases lay in between.

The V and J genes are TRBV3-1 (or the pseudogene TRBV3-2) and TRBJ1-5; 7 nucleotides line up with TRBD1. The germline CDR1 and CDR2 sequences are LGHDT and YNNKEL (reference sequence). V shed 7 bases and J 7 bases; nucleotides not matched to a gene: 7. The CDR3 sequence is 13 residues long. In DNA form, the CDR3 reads TGTGCCAGCACCCTAGGGGGCGGGCAGCCCCAGCATTTT. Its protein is CASTLGGGQPQHF.

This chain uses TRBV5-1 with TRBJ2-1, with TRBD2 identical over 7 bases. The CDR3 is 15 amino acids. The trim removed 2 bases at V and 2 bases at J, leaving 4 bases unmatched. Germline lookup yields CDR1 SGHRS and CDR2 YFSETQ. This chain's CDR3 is CASSFEGGAYNEQFF. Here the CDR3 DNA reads TGCGCCAGCAGCTTCGAGGGAGGGGCCTACAATGAGCAGTTCTTC.

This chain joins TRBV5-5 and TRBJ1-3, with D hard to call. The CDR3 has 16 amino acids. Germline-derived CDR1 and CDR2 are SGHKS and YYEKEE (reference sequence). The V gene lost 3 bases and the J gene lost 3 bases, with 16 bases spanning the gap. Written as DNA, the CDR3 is TGTGCCAGCAGCTCACGACCTAACTCGGGTGGAAACACCATATATTTT. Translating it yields CASSSRPNSGGNTIYF.

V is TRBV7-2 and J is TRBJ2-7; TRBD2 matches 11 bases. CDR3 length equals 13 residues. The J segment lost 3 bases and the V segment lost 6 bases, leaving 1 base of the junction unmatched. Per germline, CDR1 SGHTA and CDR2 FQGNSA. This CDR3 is CASRLAGGYEQYF. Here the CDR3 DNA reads TGTGCCAGCAGGCTAGCGGGAGGCTACGAGCAGTACTTC.

This CDR3 is CASSQLTLGRSEQFF. DNA for the CDR3: TGTGCCAGCAGCCAATTGACCTTGGGCCGCAGTGAGCAGTTCTTC. This chain uses TRBV14 with TRBJ2-1; D is unclear. V was shortened by 2 bases and J by 9 bases, with 17 bases between the two germline ends. Germline V lookup: CDR1 SGHDN, CDR2 FVKESK. The length of the CDR3 is 15 residues.

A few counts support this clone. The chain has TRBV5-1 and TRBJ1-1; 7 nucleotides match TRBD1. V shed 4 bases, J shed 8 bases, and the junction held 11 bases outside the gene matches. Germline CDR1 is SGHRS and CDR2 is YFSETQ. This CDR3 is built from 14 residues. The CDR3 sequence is CASSQTGTISEAFF. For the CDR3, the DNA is TGCGCCAGCAGCCAGACAGGGACGATTTCAGAAGCTTTCTTT.

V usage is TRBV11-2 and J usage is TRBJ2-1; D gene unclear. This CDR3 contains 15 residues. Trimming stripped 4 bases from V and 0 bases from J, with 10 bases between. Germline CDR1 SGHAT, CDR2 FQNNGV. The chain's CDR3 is CASSSLPSSYNEQFF. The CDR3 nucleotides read TGTGCCAGCAGCTCACTTCCGAGCTCCTACAATGAGCAGTTCTTC.

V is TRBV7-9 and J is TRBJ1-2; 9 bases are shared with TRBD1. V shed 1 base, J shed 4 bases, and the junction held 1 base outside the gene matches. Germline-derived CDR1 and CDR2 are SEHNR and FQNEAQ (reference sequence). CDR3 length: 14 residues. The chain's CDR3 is CASSLGGQGYGYTF. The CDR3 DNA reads TGTGCCAGCAGCTTAGGGGGACAGGGCTATGGCTACACCTTC. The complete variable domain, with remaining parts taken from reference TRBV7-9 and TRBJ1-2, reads DTGVSQNPRHKITKRGQNVTFRCDPISEHNRLYWYRQTLGQGPEFLTYFQNEAQLEKSRLLSDRFSAERPKGSFSTLEIQRTEQGDSAMYLCASSLGGQGYGYTFGSGTRLTVV.